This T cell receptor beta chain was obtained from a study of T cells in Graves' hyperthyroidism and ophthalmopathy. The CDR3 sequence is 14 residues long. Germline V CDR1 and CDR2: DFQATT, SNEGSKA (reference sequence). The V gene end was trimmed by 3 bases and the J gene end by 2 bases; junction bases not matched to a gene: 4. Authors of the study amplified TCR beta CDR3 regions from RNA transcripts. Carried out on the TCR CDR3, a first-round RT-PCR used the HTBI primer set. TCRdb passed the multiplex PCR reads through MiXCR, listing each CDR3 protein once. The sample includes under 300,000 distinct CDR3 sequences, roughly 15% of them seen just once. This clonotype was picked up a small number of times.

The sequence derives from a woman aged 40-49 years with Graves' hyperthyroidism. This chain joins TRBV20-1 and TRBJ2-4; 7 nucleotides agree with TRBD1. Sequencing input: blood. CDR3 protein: CSASQGVSKNIQYF. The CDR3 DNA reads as TGCAGTGCTAGTCAGGGGGTATCCAAAAACATTCAGTACTTC.